This T cell receptor (beta chain) was obtained from a study of human thymus T cells. The method was immunoSEQ multiplex PCR; TCRdb's version includes in-frame clones alone and lacks a portion of them. The table shows roughly 130,000 clones, with around 94% occurring only once. The CDR3 contains 15 residues. Trimming took 4 bases from V and 7 from J; bases not matched to a gene: 9. Germline V gene sequence: CDR1 SGHNT, CDR2 YYREEE (reference sequence). The study's findings and limits: Thymic as well as blood repertoires seemed to favor certain V and J genes unevenly.

Resections removed during corrective heart surgery provided the thymus tissue used. Finnish infants who were healthy and having corrective surgery for congenital heart defects made up the donors. As regards this clone: Antigen unknown.

The chain combines TRBV5-4 with TRBJ1-2; TRBD1 matches 11 bases. The sequence came from a boy in the first two years of life with a congenital heart defect but otherwise immunologically healthy. The sequenced material came from thymus tissue. The CDR3 DNA reads TGTGCCAGCAGCCTCAGGGGACAGGGGGGTCCTGGCTACACCTTC. It encodes CASSLRGQGGPGYTF. Together with reference TRBV5-4 and TRBJ1-2, the CDR3 gives the full variable domain: ETGVTQSPTHLIKTRGQQVTLRCSSQSGHNTVSWYQQALGQGPQFIFQYYREEENGRGNFPPRFSGLQFPNYSSELNVNALELDDSALYLCASSLRGQGGPGYTFGSGTRLTVV.